This entry lists 2 T cell receptor beta chains sequenced from one sample in a study of T cell changes during pregnancy in multiple sclerosis. The data were produced by immunoSEQ multiplex PCR, yet TCRdb's version contains in-frame clones alone and is incomplete. The table has 99,000 or so clones, approximately 93% seen once. This sample comprised peripheral blood, obtained after pregnancy. The receptors were sampled from a female donor with multiple sclerosis, enrolled in a pregnancy study.

As concerns this clone: Germline and junction disagree at one end, which may indicate a read error. The chain couples TRBV20-1 to TRBJ2-5; D uncertain. The germline V gene encodes CDR1 DFQATT and CDR2 SNEGSKA (reference sequence). The CDR3 length is 11 residues. The CDR3 loop reads CSATVSQTQYF. In DNA, the CDR3 is TGCAGCGCTACGGTTTCACAGACCCAGTACTTC.

The chain carries TRBV19 and TRBJ2-2; D is uncertain. This CDR3 is built from 14 residues. Deletions cut 10 bases from V and 5 bases from J, with 17 bases between. Germline CDR1 LNHDA, CDR2 SQIVND (reference sequence). In DNA form, the CDR3 reads TGTGCCACCCGCGACTCGTCCGCGACCGGGGAGCTGTTTTTT. Amino acid sequence: CATRDSSATGELFF.